This T cell receptor (beta chain) derives from a study of blood T cell repertoires in COVID-19. For the study at large: From T cells, B-cell-depleted T cells, or PBMCs came the material, which was cDNA or gDNA.

The authors' processing: Estimation of nucleated cell counts was performed using reference gene primer amplification. TCRdb's table, derived via immunoSEQ multiplex PCR, lists solely in-frame clones and lacks some. Clonal size and the V and J genes are those of that table, whereas D and trimming came from the DNA. In the table there are 250,000 to 300,000 clones, 89% of which are singletons. Germline CDR1 and CDR2: SNHLY and FYNNEI. The CDR3 is 15 residues long. Trimming removed 4 bases at V and 1 base at J, with 11 bases between. Participant-reported clinical history was the basis for cohort assignment. Recovery among Cohort 3 donors was established by two negative PCRs, clearance, or symptom resolution.

The origin of this receptor is a woman aged 55-69 years who had recovered from COVID-19. The sequenced sample consisted of PBMCs or T cells enriched from blood (not recorded which). The chain employs TRBV2 and TRBJ1-5, with D possibly TRBD1 on 6 matching bases. CDR3 bases: TGTGCCAGCAGTGTTGGCAGGGGAAGCAATCAGCCCCAGCATTTT. It translates to CASSVGRGSNQPQHF.